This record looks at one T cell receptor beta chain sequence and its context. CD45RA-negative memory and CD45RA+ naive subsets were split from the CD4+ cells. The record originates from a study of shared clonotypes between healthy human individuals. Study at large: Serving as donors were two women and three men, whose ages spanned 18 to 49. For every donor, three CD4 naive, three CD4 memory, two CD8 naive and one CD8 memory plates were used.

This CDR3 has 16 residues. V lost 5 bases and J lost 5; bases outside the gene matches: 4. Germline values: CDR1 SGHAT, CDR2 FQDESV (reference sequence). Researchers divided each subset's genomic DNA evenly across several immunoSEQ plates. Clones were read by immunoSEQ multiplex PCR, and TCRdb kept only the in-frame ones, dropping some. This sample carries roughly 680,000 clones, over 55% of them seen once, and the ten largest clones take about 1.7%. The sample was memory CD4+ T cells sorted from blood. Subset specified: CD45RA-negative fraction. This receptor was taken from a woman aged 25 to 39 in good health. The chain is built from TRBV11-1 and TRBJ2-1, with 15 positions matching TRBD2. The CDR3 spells CASSGGLAGGHNEQFF. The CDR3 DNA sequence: TGTGCCAGCAGCGGGGGACTAGCGGGAGGCCACAATGAGCAGTTCTTC.